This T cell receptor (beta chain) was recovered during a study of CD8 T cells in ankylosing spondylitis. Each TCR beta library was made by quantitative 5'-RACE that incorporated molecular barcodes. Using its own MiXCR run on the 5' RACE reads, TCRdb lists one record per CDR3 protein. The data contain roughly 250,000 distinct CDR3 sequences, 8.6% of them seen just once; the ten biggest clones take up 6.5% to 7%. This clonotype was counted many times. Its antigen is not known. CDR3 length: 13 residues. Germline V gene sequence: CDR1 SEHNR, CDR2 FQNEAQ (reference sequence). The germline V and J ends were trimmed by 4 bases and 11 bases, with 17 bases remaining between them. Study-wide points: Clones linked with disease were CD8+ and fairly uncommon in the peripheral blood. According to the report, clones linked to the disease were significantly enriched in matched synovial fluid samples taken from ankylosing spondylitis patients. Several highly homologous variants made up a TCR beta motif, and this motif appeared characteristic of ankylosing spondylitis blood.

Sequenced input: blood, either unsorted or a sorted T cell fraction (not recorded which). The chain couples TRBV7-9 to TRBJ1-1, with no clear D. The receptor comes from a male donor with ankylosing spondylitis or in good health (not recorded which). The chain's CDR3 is CASSSDSISRAFF. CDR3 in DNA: TGTGCCAGCAGCTCTGACTCAATTTCTAGGGCTTTCTTT.